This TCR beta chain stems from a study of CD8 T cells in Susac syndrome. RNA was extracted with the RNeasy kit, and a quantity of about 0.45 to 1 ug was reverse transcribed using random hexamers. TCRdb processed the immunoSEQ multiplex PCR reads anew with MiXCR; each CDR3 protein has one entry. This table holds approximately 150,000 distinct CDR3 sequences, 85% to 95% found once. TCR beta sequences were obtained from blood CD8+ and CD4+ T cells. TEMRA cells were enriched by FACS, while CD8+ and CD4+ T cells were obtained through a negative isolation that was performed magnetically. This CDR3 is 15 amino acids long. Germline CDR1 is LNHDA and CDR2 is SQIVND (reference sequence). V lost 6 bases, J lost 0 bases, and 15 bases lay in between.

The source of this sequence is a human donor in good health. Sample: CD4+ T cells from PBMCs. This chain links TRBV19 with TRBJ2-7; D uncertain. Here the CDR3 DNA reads TGTGCCAGTAGCCCCGGTGGGGTACACTCCTACGAGCAGTACTTC. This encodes CASSPGGVHSYEQYF.